The entry that follows covers one T cell receptor (beta chain) sequence. Its antigen is not known. The sample comes from a study of cytomegalovirus exposure and HLA in healthy donors. Germline loops: CDR1 ENHRY, CDR2 SYGVKD. Trimming took 11 bases from V and 4 from J, leaving 23 bases between them. The length of the CDR3 is 16 residues. Study results and limitations: Most of the TCR beta V segments (in an earlier analysis) were productive either about 90% or about 30% of the time.

The PCR made use of 60 Vbeta and 13 Jbeta primers. Sequencing was performed with immunoSEQ multiplex PCR; in TCRdb, only in-frame clones are kept and a portion is missing. The sample lists about 140,000 clones; approximately 80% were seen once. The TCR originated in a woman between 40 and 50 years old in good health and CMV-seropositive. The rearrangement links TRBV10-3 to TRBJ2-2; possible D gene TRBD2, 5 bases. Input material: PBMCs. The CDR3 region is CASQVSVAAGTGELFF. In DNA form, the CDR3 reads TGTGCCTCCCAGGTGTCCGTCGCCGCGGGCACCGGGGAGCTGTTTTTT.